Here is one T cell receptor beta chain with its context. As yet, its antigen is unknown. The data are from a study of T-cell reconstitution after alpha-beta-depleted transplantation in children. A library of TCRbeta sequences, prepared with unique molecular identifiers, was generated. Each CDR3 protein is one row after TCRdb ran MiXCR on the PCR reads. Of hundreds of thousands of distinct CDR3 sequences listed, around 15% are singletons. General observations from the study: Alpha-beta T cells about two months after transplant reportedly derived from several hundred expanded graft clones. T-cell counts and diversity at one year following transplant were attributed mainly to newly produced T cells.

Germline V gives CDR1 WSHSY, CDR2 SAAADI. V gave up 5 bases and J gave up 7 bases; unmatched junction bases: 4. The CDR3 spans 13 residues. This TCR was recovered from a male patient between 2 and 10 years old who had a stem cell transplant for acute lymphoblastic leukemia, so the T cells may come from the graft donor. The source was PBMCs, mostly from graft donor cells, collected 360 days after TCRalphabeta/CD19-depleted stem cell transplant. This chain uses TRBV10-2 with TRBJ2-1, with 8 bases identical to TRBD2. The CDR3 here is CASSSLAENEQFF. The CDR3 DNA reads TGCGCCAGCAGTTCACTAGCGGAGAATGAGCAGTTCTTC.